Described below is a single T cell receptor (beta chain) sequence and its context. A read error may produce the germline difference seen at one junction end. The sample belongs to a study of human T cells and chemical hapten exposure. The library tagged individual cDNA molecules with unique molecular identifiers. Authors' methods: Samples contained a median of approximately 100,000 TCRs, with a range of roughly 20,000 to 750,000. MiXCR, run by TCRdb on the reads, gives a single entry per CDR3 protein. TCRdb, not the authors, supplied the V and J calls. The data hold 120,000 or so distinct CDR3 sequences, with 6.5% to 10% observed a single time. The study extracted total RNA from unfractionated whole blood. Germline V gene sequence: CDR1 GTSNPN, CDR2 SVGIG (reference sequence). The CDR3 has 13 amino acids.

Sequencing was done on a sample of whole blood. This sequence joins TRBV30 and TRBJ1-5; 7 bases are a match to TRBD1. The source is a human donor in good health. Some clones in this sample may be carry-over from other donors' samples. The CDR3 sequence is CAWGTGDHQPHHF. As DNA, the CDR3 is TGTGCCTGGGGTACAGGGGATCATCAGCCCCATCATTTT.